This T cell receptor beta chain came from a study of T cell responses to AZD1222 COVID-19 vaccine. General study findings and limits: Repertoires in all cases were sampled only once the peak T cell response had passed. Among the donors, most were white British and more were female, and clonal diversity was possibly underestimated. Epitopes outside B.1.351 and B.1.1.7 mutated regions reportedly drew nearly half of spike TCRs.

Clones were read by immunoSEQ multiplex PCR, and TCRdb kept only the in-frame ones, dropping some. The sample lists some 200,000 clones; 85% to 95% were seen once. Of note for this clone: What it binds is not known.

Germline CDR1 reads SGHDT; CDR2 reads YYEEEE. CDR3 length: 13 amino acids. V gave up 0 bases and J gave up 7 bases, with 8 bases separating them. The source material was peripheral blood, sampled on day 0 of AZD1222 vaccination. The receptor's source is an adult in good health. The J gene is TRBJ2-1, the V gene TRBV5-6; D remains unclear. The CDR3 coding sequence is TGTGCCAGCAGCTTGGGATCCTGGAATGAGCAGTTCTTC. Its protein is CASSLGSWNEQFF.